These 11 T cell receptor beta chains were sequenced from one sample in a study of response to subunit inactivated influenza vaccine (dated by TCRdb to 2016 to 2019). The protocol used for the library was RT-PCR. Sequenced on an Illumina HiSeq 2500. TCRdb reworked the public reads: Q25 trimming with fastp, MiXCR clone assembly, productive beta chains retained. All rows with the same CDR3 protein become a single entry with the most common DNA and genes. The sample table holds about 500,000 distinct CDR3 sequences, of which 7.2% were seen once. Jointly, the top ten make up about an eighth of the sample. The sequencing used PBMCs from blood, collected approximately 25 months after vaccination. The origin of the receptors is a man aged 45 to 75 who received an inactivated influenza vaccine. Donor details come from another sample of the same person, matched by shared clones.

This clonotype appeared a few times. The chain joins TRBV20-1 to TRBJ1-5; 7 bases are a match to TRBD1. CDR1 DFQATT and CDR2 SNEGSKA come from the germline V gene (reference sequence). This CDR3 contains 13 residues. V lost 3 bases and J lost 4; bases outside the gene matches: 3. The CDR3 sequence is CSASRDRNQPQHF. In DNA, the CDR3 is TGCAGTGCTAGCCGGGACAGAAATCAGCCCCAGCATTTT.

The CDR3 DNA is TGTGCCAGCAGCAAGGCGGGGGGGCCGATGGGCTACGAGCAGTACTTC. This translates into CASSKAGGPMGYEQYF. The rearrangement uses TRBV21-1 and TRBJ2-7; the D segment call TRBD1 is taken from the table without a DNA check. TRBV21-1 is recorded as a pseudogene. The CDR3 runs 16 residues.

The CDR3 nucleotides read TGCGCCAGCAGCCAAGATCTCCAGCTAATGAACACTGAAGCTTTCTTT. Translated, it gives CASSQDLQLMNTEAFF. The chain has TRBV4-3 and TRBJ1-1, with D unresolved. The ends were cut back, 0 bases at V and 0 bases at J, with 11 bases in the middle. The CDR3 has 16 residues. CDR1 and CDR2 (germline): LGHNA, YSLEER.

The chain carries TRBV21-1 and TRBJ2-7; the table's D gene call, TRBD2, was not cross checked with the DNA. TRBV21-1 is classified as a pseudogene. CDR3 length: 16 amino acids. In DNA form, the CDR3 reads TGTGCCAGAAAGGGCCAGCAGGGATCATACCCCTACGAGCAGTACTTC. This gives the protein CARKGQQGSYPYEQYF.

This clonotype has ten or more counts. This CDR3 reads CSARESGLSYNEQFF. As DNA, the CDR3 is TGCAGTGCTAGAGAATCGGGGCTATCCTACAATGAGCAGTTCTTC. This chain uses TRBV20-1 with TRBJ2-1; the D call may be TRBD1 or TRBD2 (5 bases each). Trimming took off 0 bases at V and 1 base at J, with 10 bases between the two ends. The length of the CDR3 is 15 residues. Germline V gene lookup returns CDR1 DFQATT and CDR2 SNEGSKA (reference sequence).

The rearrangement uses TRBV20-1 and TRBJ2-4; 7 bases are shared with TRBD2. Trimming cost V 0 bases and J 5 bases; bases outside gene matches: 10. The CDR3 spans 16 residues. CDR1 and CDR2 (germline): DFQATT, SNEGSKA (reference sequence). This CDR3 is CSARDWASGKENIQYF. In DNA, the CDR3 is TGCAGTGCTAGAGATTGGGCTAGCGGTAAAGAAAACATTCAGTACTTC.

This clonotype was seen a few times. CDR3: CASSRQTETQYF. DNA for the CDR3: TGTGCCAGCAGTCGACAGACGGAGACCCAGTACTTC. V and J are TRBV28 and TRBJ2-5; perhaps TRBD1 as D (5 bases). From germline, CDR1 is MDHEN and CDR2 SYDVKM. Trimming pared 5 bases from V and 5 bases from J, leaving 9 bases between. This CDR3 contains 12 residues.

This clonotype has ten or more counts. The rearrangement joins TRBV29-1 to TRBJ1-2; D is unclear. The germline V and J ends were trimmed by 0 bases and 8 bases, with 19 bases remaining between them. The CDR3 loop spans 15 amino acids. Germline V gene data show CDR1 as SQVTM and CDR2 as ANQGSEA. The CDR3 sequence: CSVEDQSQSGLGYTF. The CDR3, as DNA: TGCAGCGTTGAAGATCAAAGTCAGTCCGGGTTGGGCTACACCTTC. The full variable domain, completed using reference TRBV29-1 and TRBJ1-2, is SAVISQKPSRDICQRGTSLTIQCQVDSQVTMMFWYRQQPGQSLTLIATANQGSEATYESGFVIDKFPISRPNLTFSTLTVSNMSPEDSSIYLCSVEDQSQSGLGYTFGSGTRLTVV.

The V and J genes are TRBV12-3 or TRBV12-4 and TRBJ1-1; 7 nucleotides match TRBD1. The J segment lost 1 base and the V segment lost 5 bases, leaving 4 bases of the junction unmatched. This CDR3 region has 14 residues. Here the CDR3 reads CASSRQGSNTEAFF. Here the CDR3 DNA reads TGTGCCAGCAGTCGACAGGGCTCGAACACTGAAGCTTTCTTT.

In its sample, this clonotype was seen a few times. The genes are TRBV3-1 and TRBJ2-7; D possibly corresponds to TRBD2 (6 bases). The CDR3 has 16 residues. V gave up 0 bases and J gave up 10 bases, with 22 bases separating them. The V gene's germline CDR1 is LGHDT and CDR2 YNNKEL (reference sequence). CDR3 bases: TGTGCCAGCAGCCAAGACAGGAGGGGTAGGGCTAGCGTACAGTACTTC. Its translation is CASSQDRRGRASVQYF.

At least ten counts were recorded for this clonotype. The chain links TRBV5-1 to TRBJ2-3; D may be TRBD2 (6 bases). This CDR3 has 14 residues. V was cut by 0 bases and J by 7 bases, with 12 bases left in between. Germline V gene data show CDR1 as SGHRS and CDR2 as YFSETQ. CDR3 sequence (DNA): TGCGCCAGCAGCTTGGATGGGGGGAAAAATACGCAGTATTTT. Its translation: CASSLDGGKNTQYF.